The sequence of this T cell receptor (beta chain) was determined in a study of OX40 agonist ivuxolimab in advanced cancers. The wider study: In this cohort, patients received ivuxolimab, an agonistic anti-OX40 (CD134) antibody.

Regarding the study as a whole: It was also the case that some nonresponders had low normalized T-cell clonal expansion. The study did not work out the antigen specificity of the expanded peripheral T cells.

Data came from immunoSEQ multiplex PCR; TCRdb stores just in-frame clones and leaves some out. The sample includes more than 45,000 clones, 88% of them seen just once. V dropped 4 bases and J dropped 4; count of bases not matched to a gene: 15. This CDR3 contains 18 residues. Comments on this clone: The target antigen is unknown.

The clonotype originates from an adult with an advanced solid tumor such as melanoma, head and neck, liver or kidney cancer. The V gene is TRBV5-3, the J gene TRBJ1-2; 11 bases align to TRBD1. TRBV5-3 is given ORF status, its function remaining uncertain. The sample was CD4+ or CD8+ T cells sorted from blood, taken in a trial of the OX40 agonist ivuxolimab. The DNA of the CDR3 is TGTGCCAGAAGCCACGGGACAGGGGGGAGGGACTCGGGCTATGGCTACACCTTC. Protein sequence: CARSHGTGGRDSGYGYTF.